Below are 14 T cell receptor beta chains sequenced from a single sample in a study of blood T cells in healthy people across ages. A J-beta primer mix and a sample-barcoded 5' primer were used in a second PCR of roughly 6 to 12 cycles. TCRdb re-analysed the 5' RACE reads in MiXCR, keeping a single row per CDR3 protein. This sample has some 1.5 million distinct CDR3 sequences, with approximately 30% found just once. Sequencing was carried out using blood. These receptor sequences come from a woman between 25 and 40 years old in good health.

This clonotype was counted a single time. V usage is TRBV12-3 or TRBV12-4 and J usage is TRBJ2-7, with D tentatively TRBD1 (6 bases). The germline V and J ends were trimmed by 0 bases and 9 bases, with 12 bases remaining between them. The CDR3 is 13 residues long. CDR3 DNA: TGTGCCAGCAGTTTAGCGGGGATAGGGGGGCAGTACTTC. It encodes CASSLAGIGGQYF.

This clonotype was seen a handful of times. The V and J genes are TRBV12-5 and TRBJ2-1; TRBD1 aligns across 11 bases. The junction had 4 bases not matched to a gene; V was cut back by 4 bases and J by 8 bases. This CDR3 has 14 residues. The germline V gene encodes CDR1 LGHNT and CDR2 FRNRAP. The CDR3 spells CASGWGTGGDEQFF. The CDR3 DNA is TGTGCTAGTGGTTGGGGGACAGGGGGGGATGAGCAGTTCTTC. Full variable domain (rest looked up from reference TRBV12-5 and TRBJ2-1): DARVTQTPRHKVTEMGQEVTMRCQPILGHNTVFWYRQTMMQGLELLAYFRNRAPLDDSGMPKDRFSAEMPDATLATLKIQPSEPRDSAVYFCASGWGTGGDEQFFGPGTRLTVL.

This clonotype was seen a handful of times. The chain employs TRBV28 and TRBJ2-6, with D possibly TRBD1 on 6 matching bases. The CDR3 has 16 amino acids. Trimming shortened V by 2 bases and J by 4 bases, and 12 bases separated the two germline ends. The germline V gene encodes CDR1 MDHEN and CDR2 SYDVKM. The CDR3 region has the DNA TGTGCCAGCAGTTTAAAGGGGGAATTGGGGGCCAACGTCCTGACTTTC. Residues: CASSLKGELGANVLTF.

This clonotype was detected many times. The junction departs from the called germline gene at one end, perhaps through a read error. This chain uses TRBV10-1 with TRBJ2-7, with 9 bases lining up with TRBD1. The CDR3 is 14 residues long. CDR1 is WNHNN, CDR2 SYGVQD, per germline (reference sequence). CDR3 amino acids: CASSEGQGPYEQYF. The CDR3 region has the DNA TGTGCCAGCAGCGAAGGACAGGGGCCCTACGAGCAGTACTTC.

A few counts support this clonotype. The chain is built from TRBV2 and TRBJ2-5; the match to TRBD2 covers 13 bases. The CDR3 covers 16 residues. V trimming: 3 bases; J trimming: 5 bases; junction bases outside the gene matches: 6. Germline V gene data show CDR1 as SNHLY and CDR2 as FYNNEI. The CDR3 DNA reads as TGTGCCAGCAGTGAGAGCCCGGGACTAGCGGGGGAGACCCAGTACTTC. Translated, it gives CASSESPGLAGETQYF.

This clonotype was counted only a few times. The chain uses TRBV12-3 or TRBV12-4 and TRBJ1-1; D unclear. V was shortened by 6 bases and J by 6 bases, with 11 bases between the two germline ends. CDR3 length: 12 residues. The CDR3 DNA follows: TGTGCCAGCAGCCCTACGGGAGCTGAAGCTTTCTTT. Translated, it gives CASSPTGAEAFF.

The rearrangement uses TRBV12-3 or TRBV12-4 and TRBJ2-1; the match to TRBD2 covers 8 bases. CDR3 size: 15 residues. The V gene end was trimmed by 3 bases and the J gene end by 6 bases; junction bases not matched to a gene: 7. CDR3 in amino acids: CASSLGLVGANEQFF. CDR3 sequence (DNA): TGTGCCAGCAGTTTGGGACTAGTGGGAGCCAATGAGCAGTTCTTC.

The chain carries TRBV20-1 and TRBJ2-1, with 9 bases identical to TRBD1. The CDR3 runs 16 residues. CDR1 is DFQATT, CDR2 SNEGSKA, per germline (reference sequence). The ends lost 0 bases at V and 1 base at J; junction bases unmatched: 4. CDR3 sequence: CSARDEGTGSYNEQFF. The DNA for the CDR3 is TGCAGTGCTAGAGATGAAGGGACAGGGTCCTACAATGAGCAGTTCTTC.

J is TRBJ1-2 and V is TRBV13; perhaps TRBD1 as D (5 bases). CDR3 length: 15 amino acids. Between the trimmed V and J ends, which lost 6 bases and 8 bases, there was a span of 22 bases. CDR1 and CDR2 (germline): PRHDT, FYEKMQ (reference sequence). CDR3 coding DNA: TGTGCCAGCAGTTATCAGGGTTTGCCTTCGGGGGGCTACACCTTC. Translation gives CASSYQGLPSGGYTF.

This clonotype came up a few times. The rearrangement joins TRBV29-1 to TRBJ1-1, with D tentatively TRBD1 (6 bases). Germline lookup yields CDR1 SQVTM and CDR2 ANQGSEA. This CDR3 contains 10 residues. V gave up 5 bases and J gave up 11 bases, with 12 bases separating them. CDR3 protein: CSVFRDKAFF. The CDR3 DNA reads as TGCAGCGTTTTTCGGGACAAGGCTTTCTTT.

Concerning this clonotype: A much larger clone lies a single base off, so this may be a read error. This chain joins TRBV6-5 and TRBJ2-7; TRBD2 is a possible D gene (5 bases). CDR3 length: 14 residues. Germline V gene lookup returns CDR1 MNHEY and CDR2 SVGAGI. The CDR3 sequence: CAGSYEGVPYEQYF. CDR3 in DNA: TGTGCCGGCAGTTATGAGGGAGTTCCCTACGAGCAGTACTTC.

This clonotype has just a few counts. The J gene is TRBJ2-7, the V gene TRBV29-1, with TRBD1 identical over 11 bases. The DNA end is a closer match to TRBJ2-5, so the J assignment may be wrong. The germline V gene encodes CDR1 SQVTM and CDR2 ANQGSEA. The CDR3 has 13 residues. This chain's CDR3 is CSVWTGGSETQYF. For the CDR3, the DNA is TGCAGCGTGTGGACAGGGGGCTCGGAGACCCAGTACTTC.

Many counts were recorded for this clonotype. This CDR3 is CASSPPLSAGIESGQDYNEQFF. The DNA for the CDR3 is TGTGCCAGCAGCCCACCCCTTTCTGCAGGGATCGAATCGGGACAAGACTACAATGAGCAGTTCTTC. The rearrangement links TRBV3-1 to TRBJ2-1, with a weak D call TRBD1 (6 bases). The CDR3 sequence is 22 residues long. Trimming shortened V by 4 bases and J by 3 bases, and 34 bases separated the two germline ends. Germline CDR1 LGHDT, CDR2 YNNKEL (reference sequence).

Here the CDR3 DNA reads TGTGCCAGCAGTGAAGAGACAGGGATTACGGGCGAGCAGTACTTC. The encoded protein is CASSEETGITGEQYF. The chain employs TRBV2 and TRBJ2-7, with TRBD1 matching 7 bases. Germline trimming cut 1 base from V and 6 bases from J; bases unmatched to any gene: 9. CDR3 length: 15 amino acids. Germline values: CDR1 SNHLY, CDR2 FYNNEI.